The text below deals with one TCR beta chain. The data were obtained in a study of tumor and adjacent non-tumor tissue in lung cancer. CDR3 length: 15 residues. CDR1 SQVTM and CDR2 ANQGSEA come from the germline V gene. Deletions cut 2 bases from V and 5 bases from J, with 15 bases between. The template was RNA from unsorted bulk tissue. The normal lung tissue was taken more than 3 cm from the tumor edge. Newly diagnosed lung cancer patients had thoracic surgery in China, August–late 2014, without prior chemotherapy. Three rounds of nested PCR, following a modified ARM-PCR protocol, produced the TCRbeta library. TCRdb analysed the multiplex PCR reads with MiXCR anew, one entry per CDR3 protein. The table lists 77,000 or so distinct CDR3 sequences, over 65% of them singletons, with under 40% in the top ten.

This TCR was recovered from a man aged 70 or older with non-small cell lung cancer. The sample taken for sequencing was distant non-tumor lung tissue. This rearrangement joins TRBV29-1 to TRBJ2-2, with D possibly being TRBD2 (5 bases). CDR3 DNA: TGCAGCGTTGAACTTAGCTGGAGGCAGACCGGGGAGCTGTTTTTT. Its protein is CSVELSWRQTGELFF.